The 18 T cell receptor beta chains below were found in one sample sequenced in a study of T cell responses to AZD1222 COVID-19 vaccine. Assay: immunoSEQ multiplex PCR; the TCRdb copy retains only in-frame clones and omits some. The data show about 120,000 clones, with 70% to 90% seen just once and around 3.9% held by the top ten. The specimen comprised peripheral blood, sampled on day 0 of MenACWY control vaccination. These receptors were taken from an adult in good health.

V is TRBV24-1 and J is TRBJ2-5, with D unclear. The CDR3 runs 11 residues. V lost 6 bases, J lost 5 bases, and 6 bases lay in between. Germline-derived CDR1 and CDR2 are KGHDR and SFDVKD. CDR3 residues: CATSLEETQYF. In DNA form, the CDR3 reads TGTGCCACCAGTCTTGAGGAGACCCAGTACTTC.

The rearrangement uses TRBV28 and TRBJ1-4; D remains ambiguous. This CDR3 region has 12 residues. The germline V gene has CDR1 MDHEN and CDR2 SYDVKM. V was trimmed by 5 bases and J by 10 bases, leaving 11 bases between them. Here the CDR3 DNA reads TGTGCCAGCAGTCCGAGGATGCTAAAACTGTTTTTT. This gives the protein CASSPRMLKLFF.

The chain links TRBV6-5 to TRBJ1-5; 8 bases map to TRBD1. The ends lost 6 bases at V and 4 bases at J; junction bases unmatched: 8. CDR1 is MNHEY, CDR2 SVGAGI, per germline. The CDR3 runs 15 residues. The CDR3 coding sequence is TGTGCCAGCAGACAAACCGGGACAGGAAATCAGCCCCAGCATTTT. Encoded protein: CASRQTGTGNQPQHF.

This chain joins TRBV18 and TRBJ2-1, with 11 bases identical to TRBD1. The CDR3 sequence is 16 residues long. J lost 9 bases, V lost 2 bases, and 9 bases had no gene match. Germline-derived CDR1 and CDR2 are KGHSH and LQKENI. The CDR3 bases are TGTGCCAGCTCACCAAGACCGGGACAGGGGGTGAGTGAGCAGTTCTTC. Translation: CASSPRPGQGVSEQFF.

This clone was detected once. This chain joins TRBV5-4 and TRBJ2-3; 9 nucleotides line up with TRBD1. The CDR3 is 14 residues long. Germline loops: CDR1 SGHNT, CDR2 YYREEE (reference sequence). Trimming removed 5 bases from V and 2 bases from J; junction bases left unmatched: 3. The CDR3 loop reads CASRWDRATDTQYF. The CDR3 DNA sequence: TGTGCCAGCAGGTGGGACAGGGCCACAGATACGCAGTATTTT. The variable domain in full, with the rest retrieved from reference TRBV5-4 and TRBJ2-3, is ETGVTQSPTHLIKTRGQQVTLRCSSQSGHNTVSWYQQALGQGPQFIFQYYREEENGRGNFPPRFSGLQFPNYSSELNVNALELDDSALYLCASRWDRATDTQYFGPGTRLTVL.

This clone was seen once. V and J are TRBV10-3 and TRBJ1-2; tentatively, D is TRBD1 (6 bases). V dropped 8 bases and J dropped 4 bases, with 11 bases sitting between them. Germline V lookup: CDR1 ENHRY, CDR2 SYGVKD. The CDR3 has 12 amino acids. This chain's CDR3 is CAIAGDSYGYTF. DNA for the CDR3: TGTGCCATCGCAGGGGACTCCTATGGCTACACCTTC.

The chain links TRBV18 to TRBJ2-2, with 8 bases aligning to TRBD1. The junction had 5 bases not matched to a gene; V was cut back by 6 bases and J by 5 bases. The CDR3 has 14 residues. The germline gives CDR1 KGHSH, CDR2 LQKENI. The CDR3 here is CASSSGGPTGELFF. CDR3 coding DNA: TGTGCCAGCTCGTCAGGGGGCCCTACCGGGGAGCTGTTTTTT.

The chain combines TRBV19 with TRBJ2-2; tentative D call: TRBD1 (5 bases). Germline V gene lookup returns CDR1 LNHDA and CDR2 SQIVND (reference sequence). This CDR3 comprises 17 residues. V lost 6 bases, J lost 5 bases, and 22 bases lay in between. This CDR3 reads CASSRVGPGPRTGELFF. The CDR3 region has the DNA TGTGCCAGTAGCCGGGTGGGGCCAGGGCCACGGACCGGGGAGCTGTTTTTT.

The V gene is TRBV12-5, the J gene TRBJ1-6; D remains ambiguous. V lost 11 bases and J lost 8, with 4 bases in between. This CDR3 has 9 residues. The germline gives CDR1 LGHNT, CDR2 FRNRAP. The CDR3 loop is CAYHSPLHF. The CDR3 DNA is TGTGCTTATCATTCACCCCTCCACTTT.

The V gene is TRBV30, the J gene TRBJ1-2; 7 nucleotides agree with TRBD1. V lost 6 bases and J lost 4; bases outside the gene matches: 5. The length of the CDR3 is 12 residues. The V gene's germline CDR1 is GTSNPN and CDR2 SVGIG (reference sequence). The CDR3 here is CACSQGTYGYTF. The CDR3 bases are TGTGCCTGCTCACAGGGGACCTATGGCTACACCTTC.

The CDR3 DNA reads TGCGCCAGCAGCCAAGATTTTGGGGTGGGCTATGGCTACACCTTC. Its protein is CASSQDFGVGYGYTF. The chain links TRBV4-3 to TRBJ1-2; D not certain. The CDR3 spans 15 residues. Germline-derived CDR1 and CDR2 are LGHNA and YSLEER. V lost 0 bases, J lost 4 bases, and 12 bases lay in between.

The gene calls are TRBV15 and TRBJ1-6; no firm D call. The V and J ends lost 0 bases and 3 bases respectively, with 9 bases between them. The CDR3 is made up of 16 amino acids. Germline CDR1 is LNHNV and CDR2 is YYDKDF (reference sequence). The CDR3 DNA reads TGTGCCACCAGCAGAGATGGTCTTAACTATAATTCACCCCTCCACTTT. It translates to CATSRDGLNYNSPLHF.

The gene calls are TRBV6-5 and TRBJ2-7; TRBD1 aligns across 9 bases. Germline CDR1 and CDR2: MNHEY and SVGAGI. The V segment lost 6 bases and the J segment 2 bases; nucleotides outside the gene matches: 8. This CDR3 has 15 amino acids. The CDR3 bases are TGTGCCAGCAGACCCGGGACAGGGATTCCCTACGAGCAGTACTTC. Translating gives CASRPGTGIPYEQYF.

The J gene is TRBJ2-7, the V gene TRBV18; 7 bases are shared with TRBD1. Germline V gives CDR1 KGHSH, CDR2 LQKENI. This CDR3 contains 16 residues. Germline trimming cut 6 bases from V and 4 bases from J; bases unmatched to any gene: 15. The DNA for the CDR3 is TGTGCCAGCTCCGGGACCGGCAGGGGGAATCGGTACGAGCAGTACTTC. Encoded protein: CASSGTGRGNRYEQYF.

The CDR3, as DNA: TGTGCCAGCACGGGACAGGGCTCCGAGCAGTACTTC. This gives the protein CASTGQGSEQYF. The J gene is TRBJ2-7, the V gene TRBV25-1; 9 positions agree with TRBD1. This CDR3 comprises 12 residues. The germline V gene encodes CDR1 MGHDK and CDR2 SYGVNS. V was clipped by 7 bases and J by 6 bases; unmatched bases: 4.

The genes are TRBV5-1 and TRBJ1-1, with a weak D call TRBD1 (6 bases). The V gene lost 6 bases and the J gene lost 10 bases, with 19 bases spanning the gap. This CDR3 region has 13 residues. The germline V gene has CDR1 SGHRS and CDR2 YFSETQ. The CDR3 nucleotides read TGCGCCAGCATCCGTCGACCGGGACAAGGAGCTTTCTTT. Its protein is CASIRRPGQGAFF. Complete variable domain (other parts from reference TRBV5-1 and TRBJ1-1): KAGVTQTPRYLIKTRGQQVTLSCSPISGHRSVSWYQQTPGQGLQFLFEYFSETQRNKGNFPGRFSGRQFSNSRSEMNVSTLELGDSALYLCASIRRPGQGAFFGQGTRLTVV.

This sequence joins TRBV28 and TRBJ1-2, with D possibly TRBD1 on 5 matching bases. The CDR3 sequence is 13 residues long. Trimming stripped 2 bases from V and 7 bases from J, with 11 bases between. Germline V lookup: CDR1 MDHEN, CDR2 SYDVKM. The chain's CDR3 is CASSLNLGAGYTF. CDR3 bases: TGTGCCAGCAGTTTAAATTTAGGGGCTGGCTACACCTTC.

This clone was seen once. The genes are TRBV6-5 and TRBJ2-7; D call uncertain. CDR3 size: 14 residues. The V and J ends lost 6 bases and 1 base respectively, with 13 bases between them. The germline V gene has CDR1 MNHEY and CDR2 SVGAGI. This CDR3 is CASSGEYSSYEQYF. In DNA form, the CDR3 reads TGTGCCAGCAGCGGAGAGTACAGTTCCTACGAGCAGTACTTC.